This T cell receptor beta chain emerged from a study of human T cells and chemical hapten exposure. Study-level information: Researchers reported sensitizing a roughly 2 cm by roughly 2 cm upper inner arm skin site with 2% DPC.

This clonotype came up many times. Its antigen remains unidentified. One entry per CDR3 protein, called by TCRdb with MiXCR from the RACE reads. The sample shows roughly 380,000 distinct CDR3 sequences, around 5.5% of them seen only once. Study-wide points: Counts of TCRs above 1 in 1000 frequency stayed unchanged with DPC sensitization.

Regarding time point: pre-sensitization, week 0. Treatment reported: therapeutic diphenylcyclopropenone sensitization with weekly scalp DPC. Donors were 18 to 70-year-old alopecia patients suitable for DPC. CDR3 size: 13 residues. Trimming shortened V by 5 bases and J by 3 bases, and 11 bases separated the two germline ends. Germline loops: CDR1 SGHDN, CDR2 FVKESK. The material sequenced was whole blood, taken in connection with sensitization to the hapten diphenylcyclopropenone (DPC). This receptor was taken from a woman in her forties or fifties with alopecia areata. Some clones in this sample may be carry-over from other donors' samples. The genes are TRBV14 and TRBJ2-7; no reliable D call. The CDR3 region has the DNA TGTGCCAGCAGCGTGTCGGGCCTCTACGAGCAGTACTTC. Translation: CASSVSGLYEQYF. Full variable domain (rest looked up from reference TRBV14 and TRBJ2-7): EAGVTQFPSHSVIEKGQTVTLRCDPISGHDNLYWYRRVMGKEIKFLLHFVKESKQDESGMPNNRFLAERTGGTYSTLKVQPAELEDSGVYFCASSVSGLYEQYFGPGTRLTVT.